What follows are 23 T cell receptor beta chains derived from one specimen sequenced in a study of blood T cell repertoires in COVID-19. Clones were read by immunoSEQ multiplex PCR, and TCRdb kept only the in-frame ones, dropping some. Of around 99,000 clones in the sample, approximately 90% were seen once. The sequenced sample consisted of peripheral blood. The receptors were sampled from a man over 45 with active or convalescent COVID-19.

This chain connects TRBV5-6 to TRBJ1-2, with a possible D match to TRBD1 (5 bases). V lost 2 bases, J lost 2 bases, and 13 bases lay in between. Germline loops: CDR1 SGHDT, CDR2 YYEEEE. The CDR3 contains 15 residues. CDR3 coding DNA: TGTGCCAGCAGCTTTTTCCTTCAGGGAAACTATGGCTACACCTTC. Translation gives CASSFFLQGNYGYTF.

This chain connects TRBV29-1 to TRBJ1-2; tentative D call: TRBD1 (5 bases). V gave up 3 bases and J gave up 8 bases, with 10 bases separating them. CDR1 is SQVTM and CDR2 is ANQGSEA in the germline V gene. The CDR3 is 11 residues long. CDR3 loop: CSVEARGGYTF. Written as DNA, the CDR3 is TGCAGCGTTGAGGCTAGGGGCGGCTACACCTTC.

J is TRBJ2-7 and V is TRBV27; 10 bases map to TRBD1. Germline V gene lookup returns CDR1 MNHEY and CDR2 SMNVEV (reference sequence). This CDR3 region has 14 residues. V lost 5 bases, J lost 13 bases, and 14 bases stayed unmatched. CDR3 residues: CASSTRQGAVDLYF. The CDR3 DNA is TGTGCCAGCAGTACCCGACAGGGGGCAGTTGATCTCTACTTC.

This clone was observed a few times. This rearrangement joins TRBV6-5 to TRBJ1-5; a possible D gene is TRBD1 (5 bases). Trimming removed 8 bases from V and 3 bases from J, with 14 bases in between. The CDR3 is 14 amino acids. CDR1 MNHEY and CDR2 SVGAGI come from the germline V gene. The chain's CDR3 is CASSVGALNQPQHF. As DNA, the CDR3 is TGTGCCAGCTCTGTAGGGGCCCTCAATCAGCCCCAGCATTTT.

The chain combines TRBV7-9 with TRBJ2-2, with 9 bases that match TRBD2. This CDR3 is 16 amino acids long. Germline lookup yields CDR1 SEHNR and CDR2 FQNEAQ (reference sequence). With V trimmed by 4 bases and J by 2 bases, 5 bases remained unmatched. The CDR3 sequence is CASSSPSGANTGELFF. CDR3 coding DNA: TGTGCCAGCAGCTCTCCTAGCGGGGCAAACACCGGGGAGCTGTTTTTT. The variable domain in full, completed from reference TRBV7-9 and TRBJ2-2, reads DTGVSQNPRHKITKRGQNVTFRCDPISEHNRLYWYRQTLGQGPEFLTYFQNEAQLEKSRLLSDRFSAERPKGSFSTLEIQRTEQGDSAMYLCASSSPSGANTGELFFGEGSRLTVL.

The CDR3 bases are TGTGCCTGGAGTGTGACCCGCGGGGGGGCCTCTGAAGCTTTCTTT. This translates into CAWSVTRGGASEAFF. The chain links TRBV30 to TRBJ1-1; maybe TRBD1 (6 bases). Trimming took off 0 bases at V and 6 bases at J, with 17 bases between the two ends. Germline V gene data show CDR1 as GTSNPN and CDR2 as SVGIG (reference sequence). The length of the CDR3 is 15 residues.

J is TRBJ2-2 and V is TRBV18; 7 bases map to TRBD1. The CDR3 sequence is 16 residues long. J lost 5 bases, V lost 4 bases, and 10 bases had no gene match. CDR1 is KGHSH and CDR2 is LQKENI in the germline V gene. The CDR3 DNA reads TGTGCCAGCTCACTCCCGACAGGGCCGGGGACCGGGGAGCTGTTTTTT. Its translation: CASSLPTGPGTGELFF.

This clone was observed once. The chain couples TRBV30 to TRBJ1-1; TRBD1 agrees at 8 bases. V trimming: 6 bases; J trimming: 5 bases; junction bases outside the gene matches: 11. Germline assignment: CDR1 GTSNPN and CDR2 SVGIG (reference sequence). CDR3 size: 14 residues. Written as DNA, the CDR3 is TGTGCCTGCTCACAACAGGGGGTAGGAACTGAAGCTTTCTTT. This gives the protein CACSQQGVGTEAFF.

V gene TRBV27 combines with J gene TRBJ2-3; 7 bases line up with TRBD1. The V gene's germline CDR1 is MNHEY and CDR2 SMNVEV (reference sequence). Unmatched junction bases numbered 8, after V lost 5 bases and J lost 3 bases. This CDR3 comprises 15 residues. The CDR3 nucleotides read TGTGCCAGCAGTCCGTCTACAGGGGTGACAGATACGCAGTATTTT. Protein: CASSPSTGVTDTQYF.

The chain joins TRBV10-3 to TRBJ2-5; D ambiguous. Germline lookup yields CDR1 ENHRY and CDR2 SYGVKD. The CDR3 is 13 residues long. The ends were cut back, 4 bases at V and 3 bases at J, with 9 bases in the middle. The CDR3 protein is CAISVPNEETQYF. As DNA, the CDR3 is TGTGCCATCAGTGTCCCCAATGAAGAGACCCAGTACTTC.

This chain joins TRBV2 and TRBJ1-1; D is possibly TRBD1 (5 bases). The ends were cut back, 2 bases at V and 1 base at J, with 14 bases in the middle. The CDR3 spans 16 residues. CDR1 and CDR2 (germline): SNHLY, FYNNEI. The CDR3 protein is CASSEFLDQGNTEAFF. The CDR3 nucleotides read TGTGCCAGCAGTGAATTCCTGGACCAGGGGAACACTGAAGCTTTCTTT.

This clone appeared a few times. The chain joins TRBV19 to TRBJ1-5, with 7 nucleotides matching TRBD1. This CDR3 spans 14 amino acids. Germline-derived CDR1 and CDR2 are LNHDA and SQIVND (reference sequence). V gave up 5 bases and J gave up 6 bases; unmatched junction bases: 7. DNA of the CDR3: TGTGCCAGTAGTCCAGACAGGGTAGGTCAGCCCCAGCATTTT. Translation gives CASSPDRVGQPQHF.

This chain uses TRBV25-1 with TRBJ1-1, with a weak D call TRBD1 (5 bases). This CDR3 has 15 residues. The V gene lost 2 bases and the J gene lost 2 bases, with 12 bases spanning the gap. In germline, CDR1 is MGHDK, CDR2 SYGVNS. As DNA, the CDR3 is TGTGCCAGCAGTGAAACCTGGACACATAACACTGAAGCTTTCTTT. Its translation: CASSETWTHNTEAFF. Filled out from reference TRBV25-1 and TRBJ1-1, the complete variable domain reads EADIYQTPRYLVIGTGKKITLECSQTMGHDKMYWYQQDPGMELHLIHYSYGVNSTEKGDLSSESTVSRIRTEHFPLTLESARPSHTSQYLCASSETWTHNTEAFFGQGTRLTVV.

This rearrangement joins TRBV7-8 to TRBJ2-1; the D gene is possibly TRBD1 (5 bases). From germline, CDR1 is SGHVS and CDR2 FQNEAQ. The CDR3 is 15 amino acids. The ends were cut back, 1 base at V and 10 bases at J, with 17 bases in the middle. The CDR3 protein is CASSLEVGRAGEQFF. CDR3 nucleotide sequence: TGTGCCAGCAGCTTAGAGGTGGGCAGGGCAGGAGAGCAGTTCTTC. Full variable domain (missing parts from reference TRBV7-8 and TRBJ2-1): GAGVSQSPRYKVAKRGQDVALRCDPISGHVSLFWYQQALGQGPEFLTYFQNEAQLDKSGLPSDRFFAERPEGSVSTLKIQRTQQEDSAVYLCASSLEVGRAGEQFFGPGTRLTVL.

This clone was detected once. The rearrangement joins TRBV18 to TRBJ2-1, with D maybe TRBD2 (5 bases). The CDR3 length is 14 residues. Trimming removed 2 bases at V and 7 bases at J, with 12 bases between. Germline-derived CDR1 and CDR2 are KGHSH and LQKENI. The CDR3 loop reads CASSPGGGSNEQFF. The CDR3 DNA sequence: TGTGCCAGCTCACCAGGAGGAGGCTCAAATGAGCAGTTCTTC.

V usage is TRBV2 and J usage is TRBJ2-7; D is uncertain. The CDR3 spans 12 residues. The germline CDR1 and CDR2 sequences are SNHLY and FYNNEI. Trimming cost V 2 bases and J 4 bases, with 6 bases left between them. The CDR3 nucleotides are TGTGCCAGCAGTGAAACTACGTACGAGCAGTACTTC. It translates to CASSETTYEQYF. Supplemented by reference TRBV2 and TRBJ2-7, the full variable domain reads EPEVTQTPSHQVTQMGQEVILRCVPISNHLYFYWYRQILGQKVEFLVSFYNNEISEKSEIFDDQFSVERPDGSNFTLKIRSTKLEDSAMYFCASSETTYEQYFGPGTRLTVT.

The sample holds one count of this clone. The chain uses TRBV3-1 (or the pseudogene TRBV3-2) and TRBJ2-3; D is ambiguous. Looked up from germline, CDR1 is LGHDT and CDR2 is YNNKEL (reference sequence). V was clipped by 0 bases and J by 4 bases, with 11 bases between them. There are 15 residues in the CDR3. The CDR3 nucleotides read TGTGCCAGCAGCCAAGACCCGGCTAGATCAGATACGCAGTATTTT. Translated, it gives CASSQDPARSDTQYF.

V gene TRBV10-1 combines with J gene TRBJ1-1, with D unresolved. Trimming removed 0 bases from V and 1 base from J, with 12 bases in between. The CDR3 extends over 16 amino acids. CDR1 WNHNN and CDR2 SYGVQD come from the germline V gene (reference sequence). The CDR3 nucleotides read TGCGCCAGCAGTGAGTCGATGGGCCTCGGGAACACTGAAGCTTTCTTT. Translating it yields CASSESMGLGNTEAFF.

The rearrangement joins TRBV10-1 to TRBJ2-3; TRBD2 aligns across 9 bases. With 4 bases clipped from V and 4 bases from J, the junction kept 6 bases outside the gene matches. Germline V lookup: CDR1 WNHNN, CDR2 SYGVQD (reference sequence). The CDR3 runs 15 residues. The CDR3: CASSGLAERPDTQYF. The CDR3 DNA sequence: TGCGCCAGCAGTGGACTAGCGGAAAGACCAGATACGCAGTATTTT.

The J gene is TRBJ2-2, the V gene TRBV11-2; D is perhaps TRBD2 (6 bases). The CDR3 totals 15 residues. In germline, CDR1 is SGHAT, CDR2 FQNNGV. V was shortened by 2 bases and J by 5 bases, with 12 bases between the two germline ends. CDR3 sequence: CASSLSGGWTGELFF. The CDR3, as DNA: TGTGCCAGCAGCTTATCCGGGGGTTGGACCGGGGAGCTGTTTTTT.

The chain is built from TRBV30 and TRBJ1-4; possibly TRBD1 for D (5 bases). The CDR3 loop spans 13 amino acids. V was pared by 1 base and J by 7 bases, with 10 bases between. Germline CDR1 GTSNPN, CDR2 SVGIG (reference sequence). The CDR3 spells CAWSEGISEKLFF. CDR3 sequence (DNA): TGTGCCTGGAGTGAGGGGATAAGTGAAAAACTGTTTTTT.

In DNA form, the CDR3 reads TGCGCCAGCAGCCAAGATCAGCTGGGGGCTCGCGGGGCTTTCTTT. Its translation: CASSQDQLGARGAFF. V is TRBV4-3 and J is TRBJ1-1, with D perhaps matching TRBD1 (6 bases). This CDR3 region has 15 residues. V shed 0 bases and J shed 11 bases, with 19 bases lying between them. The germline V gene has CDR1 LGHNA and CDR2 YSLEER.

The V call is TRBV27, the J call TRBJ1-6, with TRBD1 as a possible D gene (6 bases). V gave up 3 bases and J gave up 7 bases, with 10 bases separating them. CDR3 length equals 14 residues. CDR1 MNHEY and CDR2 SMNVEV come from the germline V gene (reference sequence). The DNA of the CDR3 is TGTGCCAGCAGTTTCCACAGGGACAATTCACCCCTCCACTTT. Protein product: CASSFHRDNSPLHF.